Shown below are 20 T cell receptor beta chains from a single sample sequenced in a study of blood T cell repertoires in COVID-19. Data came from immunoSEQ multiplex PCR; TCRdb stores just in-frame clones and leaves some out. Seen here are nearly 350,000 clones, 87% observed once, and the top ten hold 1%. Material for sequencing was PBMCs or T cells enriched from blood (not recorded which). The origin of the receptors is a young woman who had recovered from COVID-19.

This chain uses TRBV28 with TRBJ1-2, with 7 bases matching TRBD1. The V gene's germline CDR1 is MDHEN and CDR2 SYDVKM. V was pared by 3 bases and J by 8 bases, with 3 bases of the junction left unmatched. The CDR3 consists of 12 residues. The CDR3 protein is CASSFTGEGYTF. CDR3 nucleotide sequence: TGTGCCAGCAGTTTTACAGGGGAAGGCTACACCTTC.

The chain uses TRBV5-6 and TRBJ2-2; 10 nucleotides line up with TRBD2. Unmatched junction bases numbered 13, after V lost 8 bases and J lost 6 bases. This CDR3 contains 16 residues. CDR1 SGHDT and CDR2 YYEEEE come from the germline V gene. CDR3 residues: CASTRITSGDAGELFF. CDR3 coding DNA: TGTGCCAGTACTCGTATAACTAGCGGGGACGCCGGGGAGCTGTTTTTT.

This chain joins TRBV19 and TRBJ1-2; 10 nucleotides agree with TRBD1. The germline V gene has CDR1 LNHDA and CDR2 SQIVND (reference sequence). V lost 1 base to trimming and J lost 6 bases; unmatched junction nucleotides: 11. CDR3 size: 17 residues. As DNA, the CDR3 is TGTGCCAGTAGTATAGGCGCGGGACAGGGGAGAGGGAATGGCTACACCTTC. Protein sequence: CASSIGAGQGRGNGYTF.

V usage is TRBV18 and J usage is TRBJ1-3, with 8 nucleotides matching TRBD1. V was clipped by 3 bases and J by 4 bases; unmatched bases: 8. CDR1 and CDR2 from the germline V gene are KGHSH and LQKENI. The CDR3 is 16 amino acids. The CDR3 loop reads CASSPPGQDGGNTIYF. The CDR3 coding sequence is TGTGCCAGCTCACCCCCGGGACAGGACGGCGGAAACACCATATATTTT.

The chain employs TRBV6-5 and TRBJ1-1; 8 bases align to TRBD1. This CDR3 contains 13 residues. The junction had 5 bases not matched to a gene; V was cut back by 10 bases and J by 1 base. Germline CDR1 reads MNHEY; CDR2 reads SVGAGI. The CDR3 loop reads CATRTGKNTEAFF. The CDR3 bases are TGTGCCACCCGGACAGGGAAGAACACTGAAGCTTTCTTT.

This clone came up once. The chain links TRBV28 to TRBJ2-7; 12 bases fit TRBD1. The CDR3 length is 15 residues. Losses at the gene ends were 4 bases for V and 4 bases for J; bases not matched to a gene: 5. Germline CDR1 reads MDHEN; CDR2 reads SYDVKM. The CDR3: CASSSGQGAKYEQYF. The CDR3 DNA reads TGTGCCAGCAGTTCGGGACAGGGGGCAAAGTACGAGCAGTACTTC.

The chain recombines TRBV6-2 or TRBV6-3 with TRBJ1-5; TRBD1 aligns across 9 bases. V gave up 2 bases and J gave up 7 bases; unmatched junction bases: 6. CDR1 and CDR2 from the germline V gene are MNHEY and SVGEGT. The CDR3 loop spans 15 amino acids. The CDR3 DNA reads TGTGCCAGCAGTTACCACAGGGGGCGCGACCAGCCCCAGCATTTT. Encoded protein: CASSYHRGRDQPQHF.

The genes are TRBV14 and TRBJ1-4; unclear D gene. V was pared by 5 bases and J by 5 bases, with 15 bases between. The CDR3 is 15 residues long. Germline values: CDR1 SGHDN, CDR2 FVKESK. Here the CDR3 reads CASSDQRWRNEKLFF. DNA of the CDR3: TGTGCCAGCAGCGATCAGCGTTGGAGAAATGAAAAACTGTTTTTT.

The rearrangement joins TRBV18 to TRBJ2-2; 7 nucleotides agree with TRBD1. This CDR3 comprises 16 residues. Germline V gene data show CDR1 as KGHSH and CDR2 as LQKENI. Trimming cost V 3 bases and J 1 base; bases outside gene matches: 5. The CDR3 region is CASSPMTGLNTGELFF. In DNA, the CDR3 is TGTGCCAGCTCACCTATGACAGGGCTGAACACCGGGGAGCTGTTTTTT.

This clone showed up just once. This chain links TRBV28 with TRBJ2-3, with no clear D. The CDR3 loop spans 12 amino acids. Germline loops: CDR1 MDHEN, CDR2 SYDVKM. V shed 3 bases and J shed 9 bases, with 10 bases lying between them. CDR3 sequence (DNA): TGTGCCAGCAGTTTGGGCAGCAAGACGCAGTATTTT. Translated: CASSLGSKTQYF.

The rearrangement joins TRBV3-1 (or the pseudogene TRBV3-2) to TRBJ1-1; D is unclear. Per the germline V gene, CDR1 is LGHDT and CDR2 is YNNKEL (reference sequence). This CDR3 is built from 12 residues. Trimming cost V 8 bases and J 0 bases, with 7 bases left between them. The CDR3 is CASLSVNTEAFF. The CDR3 nucleotides are TGTGCCAGCTTATCAGTGAACACTGAAGCTTTCTTT.

The V call is TRBV5-1, the J call TRBJ2-7, with 11 bases lining up with TRBD1. Germline values: CDR1 SGHRS, CDR2 YFSETQ. The CDR3 contains 17 residues. J gave up 3 bases and V 1 base, and 9 bases lay outside the gene matches. The CDR3 sequence: CASSLTPDRGPVYEQYF. The DNA of the CDR3 is TGCGCCAGCAGCTTGACCCCGGACAGGGGGCCCGTCTACGAGCAGTACTTC.

The table lists this clone with a few counts. The rearrangement links TRBV29-1 to TRBJ1-2; tentatively, D is TRBD1 (5 bases). The CDR3 contains 12 residues. Germline loops: CDR1 SQVTM, CDR2 ANQGSEA. Trimming took 5 bases from V and 8 from J, leaving 15 bases between them. The CDR3 loop is CSVTQGSDGYTF. CDR3 bases: TGCAGCGTTACCCAGGGTAGTGACGGCTACACCTTC.

This chain links TRBV5-4 with TRBJ2-1; 10 bases agree with TRBD1. Germline lookup yields CDR1 SGHNT and CDR2 YYREEE (reference sequence). The CDR3 runs to 18 residues. Losses at the gene ends were 4 bases for V and 12 bases for J; bases not matched to a gene: 22. The CDR3 DNA is TGTGCCAGCAGCCTAGGCCGGGACAGGGGTAGACCTACAATGAGGCAGTTCTTC. Protein product: CASSLGRDRGRPTMRQFF.

This chain links TRBV18 with TRBJ2-1; no reliable D call. The V and J ends lost 3 bases and 6 bases respectively, with 6 bases between them. The V gene's germline CDR1 is KGHSH and CDR2 LQKENI. The CDR3 has 12 amino acids. CDR3 in amino acids: CASSPSVNEQFF. Here the CDR3 DNA reads TGTGCCAGCTCACCCAGCGTCAATGAGCAGTTCTTC. The entire variable domain, with the rest obtained from reference TRBV18 and TRBJ2-1, is as follows: NAGVMQNPRHLVRRRGQEARLRCSPMKGHSHVYWYRQLPEEGLKFMVYLQKENIIDESGMPKERFSAEFPKEGPSILRIQQVVRGDSAAYFCASSPSVNEQFFGPGTRLTVL.

V usage is TRBV7-8 and J usage is TRBJ1-1; TRBD1 matches at 7 bases. J gave up 5 bases and V 4 bases, and 10 bases lay outside the gene matches. Germline lookup yields CDR1 SGHVS and CDR2 FQNEAQ. The length of the CDR3 is 15 residues. CDR3 region: CASSSPLTGMTEAFF. In nucleotides, the CDR3 is TGTGCCAGCAGCTCACCGTTGACAGGGATGACTGAAGCTTTCTTT.

V gene TRBV6-5 combines with J gene TRBJ1-2; possible D gene TRBD1, 6 bases. This CDR3 is 14 amino acids long. The V gene's germline CDR1 is MNHEY and CDR2 SVGAGI. V dropped 8 bases and J dropped 1 base, with 14 bases sitting between them. The CDR3: CASARTVFNYGYTF. DNA of the CDR3: TGTGCCAGCGCCAGGACAGTATTTAACTATGGCTACACCTTC.

This clone came up once. This chain links TRBV6-5 with TRBJ1-2, with a weak D call TRBD1 (5 bases). From germline, CDR1 is MNHEY and CDR2 SVGAGI. Trimming removed 6 bases at V and 4 bases at J, with 15 bases between. The CDR3 contains 14 residues. As DNA, the CDR3 is TGTGCCAGCAGCCCCGGCAGGGTTCGCTATGGCTACACCTTC. It encodes CASSPGRVRYGYTF.

The CDR3 reads CASSPLFQAAIYEQYF. The CDR3 DNA reads as TGTGCCAGCTCACCACTTTTTCAAGCAGCGATCTACGAGCAGTACTTC. This chain joins TRBV18 and TRBJ2-7; D remains unclear. This CDR3 comprises 16 residues. CDR1 is KGHSH, CDR2 LQKENI, per germline. V dropped 1 base and J dropped 3 bases, with 16 bases sitting between them. Filled out from reference TRBV18 and TRBJ2-7, the complete variable domain reads NAGVMQNPRHLVRRRGQEARLRCSPMKGHSHVYWYRQLPEEGLKFMVYLQKENIIDESGMPKERFSAEFPKEGPSILRIQQVVRGDSAAYFCASSPLFQAAIYEQYFGPGTRLTVT.

V and J are TRBV3-1 (or the pseudogene TRBV3-2) and TRBJ2-5, with 8 bases aligning to TRBD1. The CDR3 is 14 residues long. In germline, CDR1 is LGHDT, CDR2 YNNKEL (reference sequence). V lost 4 bases and J lost 5; bases outside the gene matches: 6. The CDR3 coding sequence is TGTGCCAGCAGCCGACAGGGGTTGGTGGAGACCCAGTACTTC. Translation gives CASSRQGLVETQYF.